The clone carrying this TCR beta chain has only one observation. Vbeta (60) and Jbeta (13) primers were used in the PCR. Method: immunoSEQ multiplex PCR; TCRdb's copy keeps in-frame clones and lacks some. Of more than 90,000 clones listed, over 55% are singletons. This specimen belongs to a study of cytomegalovirus exposure and HLA in healthy donors. The CDR3 runs to 14 residues. V lost 4 bases, J lost 9 bases, and 20 bases lay in between. Per germline, CDR1 SGHNT and CDR2 YYREEE (reference sequence). Sequenced: PBMCs. This chain connects TRBV5-4 to TRBJ2-7; D might be TRBD1 (6 bases). The TCR originated in a boy aged 10-17 years in good health and CMV-seropositive. CDR3 in DNA: TGTGCCAGCAGCCAGGACAGTTCCCGCTCGGGGCAGTACTTC. It yields the protein CASSQDSSRSGQYF.